The present TCR beta chain was sequenced within a study of shared clonotypes between healthy human individuals. Study observations and caveats: Four donors had 4% to 5% of their naive CD4 clonotypes in common. Naive subsets typically showed greater estimated richness than memory subsets.

Of note for this clone: Its cognate antigen is unknown.

Libraries were prepared by immunoSEQ multiplex PCR; TCRdb keeps only in-frame clonotypes and omits some of them. The sample consists of about 2.2 million clones, about 93% of them appearing once. The CDR3 is 15 residues long. V lost 5 bases, J lost 6 bases, and 8 bases stayed unmatched. From germline, CDR1 is SGHAT and CDR2 FQNNGV. CD8 cells classed as naive were CD45RO-negative and positively selected for CCR7, excluding terminally differentiated effector memory CD45RA+ cells. This TCR came from a man between 18 and 35 years old in good health. Some clones in this sample may be carry-over from other donors' samples. This rearrangement joins TRBV11-2 to TRBJ2-1, with 9 bases aligning to TRBD1. The sequencing sample was made of naive CD8+ T cells from PBMCs. The CDR3, as DNA: TGTGCCAGCAGCAGTCGGGACAGGGTTACCAATGAGCAGTTCTTC. Amino acid sequence: CASSSRDRVTNEQFF.